One sample yielded the 8 T cell receptor delta chains listed below, sequenced in a study of gamma-delta chains in newborns, infants, children. TCRdb processed the reads again with the CATT caller. The data show about 6,900 delta-chain clones, with around 2% seen just once and approximately 11% held by the top ten. The sample was blood. The source is a child who was a newborn, infant or young child, either healthy, febrile or measles-vaccinated (not recorded which).

This clone was seen a few times. TCRdb's protein, taken from a much larger clone, differs from this DNA's translation at residue 7, likely owing to a read error; the protein displayed comes from the DNA. The chain carries TRDV2 and TRDJ1; D unresolved. Looked up from germline, CDR1 is GEAIGNYY and CDR2 is EKD. Between the trimmed V and J ends, which lost 3 bases and 3 bases, there was a span of 13 bases. The CDR3 covers 14 residues. DNA for the CDR3: TGTGCCTGTGACGCCTTGGTACGCGCCGATAAACTCATCTTT. Translating it yields CACDALVRADKLIF.

Judged by abundance, this clone is medium-sized. This chain connects TRDV2 to TRDJ3; maybe TRDD3 (6 bases). V lost 0 bases, J lost 0 bases, and 14 bases lay in between. Germline CDR1 and CDR2: GEAIGNYY and EKD. The CDR3 totals 19 residues. The CDR3 region is CACDTGWDMGSWDTRQMFF. In DNA form, the CDR3 reads TGTGCCTGTGACACCGGTTGGGATATGGGCTCCTGGGACACCCGACAGATGTTTTTC.

As concerns this clone: TCRdb attributes to this sequence the protein of a much larger clone, which differs from the DNA translation at residue 4; a read error is likely, and the protein displayed is translated from the DNA. This chain connects TRDV2 to TRDJ1, with D perhaps TRDD3 (6 bases). CDR3 length: 15 residues. From germline, CDR1 is GEAIGNYY and CDR2 EKD. V was pared by 4 bases and J by 3 bases, with 17 bases between. In nucleotides, the CDR3 is TGTGCCTGTGAAACCGTGGGGATTGGGTCCGATAAACTCATCTTT. Its translation: CACETVGIGSDKLIF.

This clone was recorded a few times. A far bigger clonotype differs at one base, so this is likely a read error. The sample holds other DNA sequences that translate to the same CDR3. This rearrangement joins TRDV2 to TRDJ2, with 7 bases identical to TRDD3. The CDR3 covers 21 residues. Losses at the gene ends were 3 bases for V and 4 bases for J; bases not matched to a gene: 25. Germline lookup yields CDR1 GEAIGNYY and CDR2 EKD. CDR3 DNA: TGTGCCTGTGACCTTAGGCCTACTGGGGTATACGCTTCCCTCCGGACAGCACAACTCTTCTTT. Its protein product is CACDLRPTGVYASLRTAQLFF.

This clone has just a few counts. TCRdb's protein, taken from a much larger clone, differs from this DNA's translation at residue 13, likely owing to a read error; the protein displayed comes from the DNA. The V gene is TRDV2, the J gene TRDJ2, with 13 bases fitting TRDD3. The CDR3 loop spans 17 amino acids. Germline V CDR1 and CDR2: GEAIGNYY, EKD. V dropped 0 bases and J dropped 9; count of bases not matched to a gene: 9. CDR3 amino acids: CACDTVTGGYATSQLFF. The DNA of the CDR3 is TGTGCCTGTGACACCGTGACTGGGGGATACGCAACATCACAACTCTTCTTT.

On this clone: A far larger clone lies a single base away; this is likely a read error. The sample contains more than one DNA sequence encoding this CDR3. DNA for the CDR3: TGTGCCTGTGACGCCAGGGGCCTGAGCTCCTGGGACACCCGACAGATGTTCTTC. Translation: CACDARGLSSWDTRQMFF. The V gene is TRDV2, the J gene TRDJ3; tentative D call: TRDD3 (5 bases). This CDR3 has 18 amino acids. Germline assignment: CDR1 GEAIGNYY and CDR2 EKD.

This clone has just a few counts. This sequence may be a read error, since a much larger clone differs from it by one base. This specimen includes other DNA sequences encoding the same CDR3. This chain connects TRDV2 to TRDJ3; 10 positions agree with TRDD3. The CDR3 is 19 amino acids. The trim removed 1 base at V and 0 bases at J, leaving 5 bases unmatched. Germline V CDR1 and CDR2: GEAIGNYY, EKD. This chain's CDR3 is CACDTGGYGSSWDTRQMFF. In DNA, the CDR3 is TGTGCCTGTGACACGGGGGGATACGGAAGCTCCTGGGACACCCGACAGATGTTTTTC.

This clone was found a few times. The protein that TCRdb holds for this DNA derives from a much larger clone and differs from the translated DNA at residue 4, which likely indicates a read error; the protein shown here is translated from the DNA. CDR3 amino acids: CACGILGDLTAQLFF. The CDR3 coding sequence is TGTGCCTGTGGCATACTGGGGGATTTGACAGCACAACTCTTCTTT. This chain joins TRDV2 and TRDJ2, with 9 bases that match TRDD3. V lost 5 bases and J lost 1; bases outside the gene matches: 4. The CDR3 runs to 15 residues. CDR1 and CDR2 (germline): GEAIGNYY, EKD.